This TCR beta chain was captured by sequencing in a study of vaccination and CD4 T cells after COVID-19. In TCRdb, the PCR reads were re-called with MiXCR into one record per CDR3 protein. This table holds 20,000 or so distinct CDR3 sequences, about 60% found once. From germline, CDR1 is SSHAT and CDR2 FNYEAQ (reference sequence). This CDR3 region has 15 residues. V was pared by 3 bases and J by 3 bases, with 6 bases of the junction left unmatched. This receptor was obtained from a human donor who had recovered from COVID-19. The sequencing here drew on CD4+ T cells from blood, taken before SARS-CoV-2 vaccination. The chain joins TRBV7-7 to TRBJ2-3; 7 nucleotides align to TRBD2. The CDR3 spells CASSFGGGATDTQYF. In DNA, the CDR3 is TGTGCCAGCAGCTTTGGCGGGGGAGCGACAGATACGCAGTATTTT.